What follows are 5 T cell receptor beta chains derived from one specimen sequenced in a study of regulatory T cells in long-lasting Graves disease. Described time point: newly diagnosed GD, antithyroid drugs for less than 3 months. Isolated PBMC RNA provided the starting material for the TCR library. HTBI primers from iRepertoire and Arm-PCR of CDR3 regions yielded the TCR beta libraries. TCRdb redid the calling of the multiplex PCR reads with MiXCR, one entry per CDR3 protein. The sample carries over 500,000 distinct CDR3 sequences, roughly 15% recorded once. Separately, the same data were catalogued under a study of T cells in Graves' hyperthyroidism and ophthalmopathy.

The sequencing used peripheral blood mononuclear cells (PBMCs), collected at new diagnosis, from a patient treated with antithyroid drugs. The source is a woman in her twenties or thirties with Graves disease.

This chain uses TRBV4-1 with TRBJ1-1; TRBD1 is a possible D gene (6 bases). Germline V lookup: CDR1 MGHRA, CDR2 YSYEKL. The V end was cut by 10 bases, the J end by 3 bases, with 21 bases between. There are 15 residues in the CDR3. CDR3 sequence (DNA): TGCGCCACTTCCACAGGGTGGGGGTTAGACACTGAAGCTTTCTTT. Residues: CATSTGWGLDTEAFF.

In its sample, this clonotype was seen a few times. V usage is TRBV20-1 and J usage is TRBJ2-2; D gene unclear. The CDR3 covers 14 residues. Germline V gene lookup returns CDR1 DFQATT and CDR2 SNEGSKA (reference sequence). Between the trimmed V and J ends, which lost 4 bases and 4 bases, there was a span of 13 bases. The CDR3 coding sequence is TGCAGTGCTACCCAGGCCAGGAGCACCGGGGAGCTGTTTTTT. Translated: CSATQARSTGELFF.

The sample holds many counts of this clonotype. The chain is built from TRBV2 and TRBJ2-7; no clear D. V was cut by 2 bases and J by 0 bases, with 11 bases left in between. Germline V gene data show CDR1 as SNHLY and CDR2 as FYNNEI. CDR3 length: 15 residues. Here the CDR3 reads CASSERQTSSYEQYF. The CDR3 DNA follows: TGTGCCAGCAGTGAACGGCAGACAAGCTCCTACGAGCAGTACTTC.

This clonotype was counted at least ten times. The chain couples TRBV3-1 to TRBJ1-2; no clear D gene. CDR3 length: 14 residues. V was clipped by 4 bases and J by 8 bases, with 17 bases between them. Germline CDR1 reads LGHDT; CDR2 reads YNNKEL (reference sequence). The CDR3 sequence: CASSPIPRPDGYTF. For the CDR3, the DNA is TGTGCCAGCAGCCCCATCCCCCGACCTGACGGCTACACCTTC.

The chain combines TRBV19 with TRBJ1-5; D possibly corresponds to TRBD1 (5 bases). Germline V CDR1 and CDR2: LNHDA, SQIVND (reference sequence). The CDR3 is 17 residues long. V lost 3 bases and J 5 bases, leaving 20 bases between the germline ends. The CDR3, as DNA: TGTGCCAGTAGTATCATTGGGCCCCCGGGGGTTTATCAGCCCCAGCATTTT. Translating it yields CASSIIGPPGVYQPQHF.